This TCR beta chain originates from a study of T cell repertoires in cytomegalovirus infection. Study-level background: Public TCR beta signatures indicated both CMV infection and matching HLA type. Study-wide results and limits: The response measured ex vivo was dominated by TCR beta clonotypes (HLA-C-restricted and CMV-specific). Cumulative public TCR beta family frequency identified carriers of CMV plus the relevant HLA.

TCRdb processed the reads anew with MiXCR; each CDR3 protein has one entry. The sample includes roughly 800,000 distinct CDR3 sequences, 25% to 30% of them seen just once. Points on this clonotype: As yet, its antigen is unknown.

This sequence originates from a human donor in good health (CMV status not recorded). Some clones in this sample may be carry-over from other donors' samples. The input for sequencing was cultured CD8+ T cells from PBMCs, taken from culture after CMV antigen stimulation.

The CDR3 DNA is TGTGCCAGCAGCTTAGAACGGTCGAACACCGGGGAGCTGTTTTTT. It translates to CASSLERSNTGELFF. This chain links TRBV7-6 with TRBJ2-2; D gene ambiguous. Trimming left V 1 base short and J 0 bases short, with 6 bases between. Germline V gene sequence: CDR1 SGHVS, CDR2 FNYEAQ. The CDR3 covers 15 residues.